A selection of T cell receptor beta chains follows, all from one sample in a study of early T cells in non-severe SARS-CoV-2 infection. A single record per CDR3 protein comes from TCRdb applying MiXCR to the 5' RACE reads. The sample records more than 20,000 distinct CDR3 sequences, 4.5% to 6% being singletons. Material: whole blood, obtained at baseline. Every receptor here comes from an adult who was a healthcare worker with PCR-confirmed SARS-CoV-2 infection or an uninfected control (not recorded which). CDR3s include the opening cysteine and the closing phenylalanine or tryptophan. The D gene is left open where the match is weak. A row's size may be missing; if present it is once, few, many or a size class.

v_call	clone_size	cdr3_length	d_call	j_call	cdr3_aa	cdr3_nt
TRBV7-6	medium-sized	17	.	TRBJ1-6	CASSPLGMGSYNSPLHF	TGTGCCAGCAGCCCCCTAGGGATGGGCTCCTATAATTCACCCCTCCACTTT
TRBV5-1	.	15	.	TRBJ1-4	CASSLARATNEKLFF	TGCGCCAGCAGCTTGGCCAGAGCCACTAATGAAAAACTGTTTTTT
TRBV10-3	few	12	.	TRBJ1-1	CASGLGLTEAFF	TGTGCCTCCGGGTTGGGGCTCACTGAAGCTTTCTTT
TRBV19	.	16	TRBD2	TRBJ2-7	CASSVKTGTSGHEQYF	TGTGCCAGTAGTGTCAAAACCGGGACTAGCGGCCACGAGCAGTACTTC
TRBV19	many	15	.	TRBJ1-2	CASSINREGNYGYTF	TGTGCCAGTAGTATAAATCGGGAAGGGAACTATGGCTACACCTTC
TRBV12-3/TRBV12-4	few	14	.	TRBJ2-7	CASSRQGLYYEQYF	TGTGCCAGCAGCCGACAGGGACTTTACTACGAGCAGTACTTC
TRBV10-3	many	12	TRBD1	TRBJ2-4	CAISVQGDVQYF	TGTGCCATCAGTGTCCAGGGGGACGTGCAGTACTTC
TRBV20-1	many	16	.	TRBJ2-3	CSARDPRGFETDTQYF	TGCAGTGCTAGAGATCCCCGGGGGTTTGAAACAGATACGCAGTATTTT
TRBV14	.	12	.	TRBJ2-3	CASSQETGGQSF	TGTGCCAGCAGCCAAGAGACGGGGGGACAGTCGTTT
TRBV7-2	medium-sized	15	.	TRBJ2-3	CASSLRVASADTQYF	TGTGCCAGCAGCTTAAGGGTTGCTAGCGCAGATACGCAGTATTTT
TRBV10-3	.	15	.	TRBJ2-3	CAISLGGDRTDTQYF	TGTGCCATCTCGCTTGGAGGGGATCGCACAGATACGCAGTATTTT
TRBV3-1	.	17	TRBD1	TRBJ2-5	CASSQGSLDRGQETQYF	TGTGCCAGCAGCCAAGGTTCACTAGACAGGGGCCAAGAGACCCAGTACTTC
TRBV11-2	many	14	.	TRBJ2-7	CASSRTTGSYEQYF	TGTGCCAGCAGCCGAACGACAGGCTCCTACGAGCAGTACTTC
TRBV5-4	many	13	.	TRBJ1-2	CASSLDGIYGYTF	TGTGCCAGCAGTCTTGACGGGATCTATGGCTACACCTTC
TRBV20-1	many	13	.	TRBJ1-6	CSALTSYGSPLHF	TGCAGTGCCCTGACATCTTATGGTTCACCCCTCCACTTT
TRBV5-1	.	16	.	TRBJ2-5	CASSSWSRVPQETQYF	TGCGCCAGCAGCTCTTGGTCCCGGGTTCCCCAAGAGACCCAGTACTTC
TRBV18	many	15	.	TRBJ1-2	CASSPQGSSNYGYTF	TGTGCCAGCTCACCACAGGGGTCATCTAACTATGGCTACACCTTC
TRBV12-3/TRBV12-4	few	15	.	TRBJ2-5	CASRVAGRGAETQYF	TGTGCCAGCAGAGTAGCGGGTCGGGGGGCTGAGACCCAGTACTTC
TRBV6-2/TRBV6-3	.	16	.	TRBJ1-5	CASSRVGGEGNQPQHF	TGTGCCAGCAGCCGAGTCGGAGGGGAGGGCAATCAGCCCCAGCATTTT
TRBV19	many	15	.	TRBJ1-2	CASSIVLGGNYGYTF	TGTGCCAGTAGTATAGTATTGGGTGGTAACTATGGCTACACCTTC
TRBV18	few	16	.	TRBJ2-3	CASSPGDAGRTDTQYF	TGTGCCAGCTCACCCGGTGATGCGGGGCGTACAGATACGCAGTATTTT
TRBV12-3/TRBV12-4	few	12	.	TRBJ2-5	CASSAGGETQYF	TGTGCCAGCAGTGCAGGCGGGGAGACCCAGTACTTC
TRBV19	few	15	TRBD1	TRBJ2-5	CASSTPGTEQETQYF	TGTGCCAGTAGTACCCCGGGGACAGAGCAAGAGACCCAGTACTTC
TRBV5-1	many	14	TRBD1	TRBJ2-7	CASNHDQGAYEQYF	TGCGCCAGCAACCACGACCAGGGGGCCTACGAGCAGTACTTC
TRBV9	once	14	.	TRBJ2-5	CASSPAQDMQTQYF	TGTGCCAGCAGCCCAGCCCAGGATATGCAGACCCAGTACTTC
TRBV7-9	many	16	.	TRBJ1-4	CASSFRRGNQREKLFF	TGTGCCAGCAGCTTCCGTAGGGGAAACCAGAGGGAAAAACTGTTTTTT
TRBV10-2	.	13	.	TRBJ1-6	CASRRGADSPLHF	TGCGCCAGCCGTAGGGGTGCGGATTCACCCCTCCACTTT
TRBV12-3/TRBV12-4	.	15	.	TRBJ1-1	CASTLLSVLNTEAFF	TGTGCCAGCACCCTATTATCCGTACTGAACACTGAAGCTTTCTTT
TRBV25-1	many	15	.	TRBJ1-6	CASSPKASDGSPLHF	TGTGCCAGCAGTCCGAAGGCATCGGATGGGTCACCCCTCCACTTT
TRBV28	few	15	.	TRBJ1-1	CASSFPQGLGTEAFF	TGTGCCAGCAGTTTCCCACAGGGACTAGGCACTGAAGCTTTCTTT
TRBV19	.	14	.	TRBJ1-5	CASSIHLGNQPQHF	TGTGCCAGTAGTATACATCTTGGTAATCAGCCCCAGCATTTT
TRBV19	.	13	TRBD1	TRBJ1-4	CASSRQGGRKLFF	TGTGCCAGTAGCCGACAGGGCGGGCGGAAACTGTTTTTT
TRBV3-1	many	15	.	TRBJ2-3	CASSQDLGGSGTQYF	TGTGCCAGCAGCCAAGATCTCGGAGGCTCAGGTACGCAGTATTTT